This passage covers 12 T cell receptor beta chains from one sample sequenced in a study of response to subunit inactivated influenza vaccine. TCRdb used MiXCR to reprocess the RT-PCR reads, holding one entry per CDR3 protein. The table shows about 800,000 distinct CDR3 sequences, with 21% occurring only once. Sequencing used PBMCs from blood, obtained roughly 5 days after vaccination. The receptors derive from a man aged 50-59 years who received an inactivated influenza vaccine.

This clonotype was counted a few times. The chain is built from TRBV11-3 and TRBJ2-6; D call uncertain. Deletions cut 4 bases from V and 2 bases from J, with 6 bases between. CDR3 length equals 14 residues. Germline assignment: CDR1 SGHNT and CDR2 YENEEA. The CDR3: CASSSTAGANVLTF. The CDR3, as DNA: TGTGCCAGCAGCTCAACGGCTGGGGCCAACGTCCTGACTTTC.

The V gene is TRBV5-1, the J gene TRBJ1-1; a weak D match, TRBD1 (5 bases). The germline gives CDR1 SGHRS, CDR2 YFSETQ. There are 12 residues in the CDR3. Trimming left V 3 bases short and J 11 bases short, with 14 bases between. Here the CDR3 DNA reads TGCGCCAGCAGCTCCACGCCGGGGCCGGCTTTCTTT. Translating gives CASSSTPGPAFF. Filled out from reference TRBV5-1 and TRBJ1-1, the complete variable domain reads KAGVTQTPRYLIKTRGQQVTLSCSPISGHRSVSWYQQTPGQGLQFLFEYFSETQRNKGNFPGRFSGRQFSNSRSEMNVSTLELGDSALYLCASSSTPGPAFFGQGTRLTVV.

The CDR3 reads CSAGQGSDGYTF. The CDR3 nucleotides are TGCAGTGCTGGACAGGGATCGGATGGCTACACCTTC. This chain connects TRBV20-1 to TRBJ1-2; 8 positions match TRBD1. The CDR3 has 12 residues. Germline loops: CDR1 DFQATT, CDR2 SNEGSKA (reference sequence). Trimming cost V 5 bases and J 6 bases; bases outside gene matches: 5.

This clonotype was counted only a few times. The chain couples TRBV30 to TRBJ2-1; no reliable D call. The ends were cut back, 8 bases at V and 6 bases at J, with 11 bases in the middle. The germline V gene encodes CDR1 GTSNPN and CDR2 SVGIG (reference sequence). The CDR3 is 11 amino acids. The CDR3 nucleotides are TGTGCCCTCCGGATCTTCAATGAGCAGTTCTTC. Protein sequence: CALRIFNEQFF.

The rearrangement uses TRBV20-1 and TRBJ2-7; D may be TRBD1 (6 bases). Trimming removed 3 bases from V and 4 bases from J, with 13 bases in between. CDR1 is DFQATT and CDR2 is SNEGSKA in the germline V gene (reference sequence). The CDR3 runs 13 residues. DNA of the CDR3: TGCAGTGCTAGTCGGGGACAACTATACGAGCAGTACTTC. Amino acids: CSASRGQLYEQYF.

The rearrangement joins TRBV13 to TRBJ2-1; 9 bases agree with TRBD1. Germline V gene lookup returns CDR1 PRHDT and CDR2 FYEKMQ (reference sequence). The CDR3 consists of 14 residues. Trimming at V came to 5 bases and at J to 7 bases, leaving 6 bases not matched to a gene. The CDR3 region has the DNA TGTGCCAGCAGCGGGACAGGGAATGGGAATGAGCAGTTCTTC. Its translation is CASSGTGNGNEQFF.

V and J are TRBV27 and TRBJ2-5; D might be TRBD1 or TRBD2, each matching 5 bases. Germline V gives CDR1 MNHEY, CDR2 SMNVEV (reference sequence). The CDR3 length is 15 residues. V was trimmed by 2 bases and J by 5 bases, leaving 15 bases between them. The CDR3 loop reads CASSLMWGSRETQYF. As DNA, the CDR3 is TGTGCCAGCAGTTTAATGTGGGGGTCACGGGAGACCCAGTACTTC.

The gene calls are TRBV20-1 and TRBJ2-7; D tentatively fits TRBD1 or TRBD2 (5 bases each). The length of the CDR3 is 14 residues. V was clipped by 2 bases and J by 3 bases, with 14 bases between them. Germline V CDR1 and CDR2: DFQATT, SNEGSKA (reference sequence). The CDR3 nucleotides read TGCAGTGCTAGAAACCCCGGGACGCACTACGAGCAGTACTTC. Protein sequence: CSARNPGTHYEQYF.

This clonotype showed up just a few times. The chain uses TRBV4-3 and TRBJ1-1, with D hard to call. The CDR3 has 15 residues. Trimming shortened V by 0 bases and J by 1 base, and 9 bases separated the two germline ends. Looked up from germline, CDR1 is LGHNA and CDR2 is YSLEER. The CDR3, as DNA: TGCGCCAGCAGCCAAGATGCACAACCGAACACTGAAGCTTTCTTT. Protein product: CASSQDAQPNTEAFF.

The chain employs TRBV20-1 and TRBJ2-3, with 11 bases matching TRBD2. Unmatched junction bases numbered 16, after V lost 4 bases and J lost 4 bases. The CDR3 consists of 18 residues. In germline, CDR1 is DFQATT, CDR2 SNEGSKA (reference sequence). CDR3 protein: CSATSSTLSGRAADTQYF. In DNA, the CDR3 is TGCAGTGCTACATCATCAACCCTTAGCGGGAGGGCCGCAGATACGCAGTATTTT.

The chain couples TRBV2 to TRBJ2-1; TRBD1 or TRBD2 may be the D gene (5 bases each). CDR3 length: 15 residues. V was clipped by 7 bases and J by 7 bases, with 20 bases between them. Germline CDR1 SNHLY, CDR2 FYNNEI. The DNA of the CDR3 is TGTGCCAGCAATTGGCTTGGGGGTAATTTGAATGAGCAGTTCTTC. Translation: CASNWLGGNLNEQFF.

V and J are TRBV7-2 and TRBJ2-7, with a weak D call TRBD2 (6 bases). This CDR3 contains 15 residues. Germline V CDR1 and CDR2: SGHTA, FQGNSA. V was shortened by 0 bases and J by 7 bases, with 16 bases between the two germline ends. CDR3 sequence reads: CASSLALRGLGEQYF. The CDR3 bases are TGTGCCAGCAGCTTAGCTCTTCGGGGGTTAGGGGAGCAGTACTTC.